A single sample is the source of the 15 T cell receptor beta chains below, sequenced in a study of CXCR3-negative and CXCR3-positive naive CD8 T cells. All TRB cDNA libraries came from 5' RACE performed with UMI labels. Reanalyzing the 5' RACE reads, TCRdb keeps one entry per CDR3 protein, without DNA. This listing includes 35,000 to 55,000 distinct CDR3 sequences. Sequencing was performed on naive CXCR3- CD8+ T cells from blood. Subset here: CD45RO-CCR7+CD27+CD95- naive CD8+ T cells lacking CXCR3 (TNR3-). These receptors were collected from a human donor in good health. Some clones in this sample may be carry-over from other donors' samples.

V usage is TRBV7-2 and J usage is TRBJ2-7. From germline, CDR1 is SGHTA and CDR2 FQGNSA. The CDR3 length is 13 residues. This CDR3 is CASSLWVAYEQYF.

This chain connects TRBV7-6 to TRBJ2-7. The CDR3 length is 14 residues. Germline V gives CDR1 SGHVS, CDR2 FNYEAQ. The CDR3 protein is CASSETGGSYEQYF.

The chain combines TRBV6-2 or TRBV6-3 with TRBJ2-1; no DNA is available, so the TRBD1 call from TCRdb remains unchecked. Germline CDR1 is MNHEY and CDR2 is SVGEGT. The CDR3 extends over 15 amino acids. The CDR3 here is CASTVTGTEYNEQFF.

The V gene is TRBV7-9, the J gene TRBJ1-2; TCRdb names TRBD1, which stays unverified in the absence of DNA. The length of the CDR3 is 14 residues. Germline values: CDR1 SEHNR, CDR2 FQNEAQ (reference sequence). The CDR3 reads CASSSPGGGFGYTF.

The gene calls are TRBV29-1 and TRBJ2-7; the TRBD1 assignment by TCRdb is unverifiable without DNA. This CDR3 region has 11 residues. Germline CDR1 SQVTM, CDR2 ANQGSEA. CDR3 in amino acids: CSVYRGGEQYF.

The chain joins TRBV29-1 to TRBJ2-2; the TCRdb call, TRBD2, lacks DNA for checking. The CDR3 covers 14 residues. The germline V gene has CDR1 SQVTM and CDR2 ANQGSEA. CDR3: CSVGREGDTGELFF.

The J gene is TRBJ2-6, the V gene TRBV11-3. CDR1 is SGHNT and CDR2 is YENEEA in the germline V gene. CDR3 length: 13 amino acids. CDR3 residues: CASSFPGANVLTF.

The genes are TRBV27 and TRBJ1-1; absent DNA, TCRdb's TRBD1 call cannot be checked. CDR1 and CDR2 (germline): MNHEY, SMNVEV (reference sequence). The CDR3 is made up of 12 amino acids. CDR3 loop: CASSPGTAEAFF.

V is TRBV15 and J is TRBJ2-1. From germline, CDR1 is LNHNV and CDR2 YYDKDF (reference sequence). The CDR3 has 15 residues. The CDR3 loop reads CATSREGNSYNEQFF.

This chain connects TRBV12-3 or TRBV12-4 to TRBJ2-7. This CDR3 contains 14 residues. The chain's CDR3 is CASSSTEPAYEQYF.

This sequence joins TRBV12-3 or TRBV12-4 and TRBJ1-1; TCRdb calls TRBD1, which cannot be checked without DNA. The CDR3 has 13 residues. Here the CDR3 reads CASSQQGNTEAFF.

The chain recombines TRBV7-2 with TRBJ2-7; the D call from TCRdb, TRBD1, cannot be confirmed without DNA. Germline CDR1 and CDR2: SGHTA and FQGNSA. The CDR3 extends over 15 amino acids. CDR3 protein: CASSLVTGEAYEQYF.

This chain links TRBV29-1 with TRBJ2-7; with no DNA, the TCRdb D assignment of TRBD2 cannot be verified. The germline V gene encodes CDR1 SQVTM and CDR2 ANQGSEA. The CDR3 is 12 residues long. CDR3 protein: CSVEGALYEQYF.

This chain uses TRBV5-5 with TRBJ2-7; TCRdb outputs TRBD1, but without DNA this stays unchecked. This CDR3 is 15 amino acids long. Germline CDR1 is SGHKS and CDR2 is YYEKEE (reference sequence). CDR3 residues: CASSSGPGLTYEQYF.

The chain carries TRBV28 and TRBJ2-4; TCRdb selects TRBD2, and the lack of DNA leaves this call unchecked. Germline loops: CDR1 MDHEN, CDR2 SYDVKM. This CDR3 spans 12 amino acids. CDR3 residues: CASSLGGNIQYF.